The 19 T cell receptor beta chains below come from one sample, sequenced in a study of shared T cell receptors in the human thymus. Using immunoSEQ multiplex PCR, the repertoire was profiled, and TCRdb retains in-frame clones only, with some absent. The repertoire has 700,000 to 750,000 clones, over 75% of them found once; the top ten carry around 0.0094%. The same sample was also studied in work on human thymus T cells.

The sequencing input was thymocytes. These receptors all come from a girl less than two years old with a congenital heart defect.

CDR3 DNA sequence: TGTGCCAGCAGCATTCGGCGTTCGGAGGGCTACACCTTC. Amino acid sequence: CASSIRRSEGYTF. The chain uses TRBV7-3 and TRBJ1-2; D ambiguous. Germline V gives CDR1 SGHTA, CDR2 FQGTGA. V was cut by 5 bases and J by 8 bases, with 15 bases left in between. The CDR3 is made up of 13 amino acids. The full variable domain, in which reference TRBV7-3 and TRBJ1-2 provide the parts outside the CDR3, is GAGVSQTPSNKVTEKGKYVELRCDPISGHTALYWYRQSLGQGPEFLIYFQGTGAADDSGLPNDRFFAVRPEGSVSTLKIQRTERGDSAVYLCASSIRRSEGYTFGSGTRLTVV.

This chain links TRBV6-1 with TRBJ1-5; 8 positions agree with TRBD1. Germline CDR1 reads MNHNS; CDR2 reads SASEGT. The junction had 12 bases not matched to a gene; V was cut back by 4 bases and J by 4 bases. The CDR3 covers 17 residues. CDR3 nucleotides: TGTGCCAGCAGTGCCTTGAGGCAGGGGGCCGGGAATCAGCCCCAGCATTTT. Translated: CASSALRQGAGNQPQHF.

This rearrangement joins TRBV5-1 to TRBJ2-5, with a possible D match to TRBD1 (6 bases). The CDR3 is 14 residues long. CDR1 is SGHRS and CDR2 is YFSETQ in the germline V gene. With 6 bases removed from V and 0 bases from J, the gap between germline ends came to 12 bases. The CDR3 here is CASTQQGYQETQYF. CDR3 in DNA: TGCGCCAGCACGCAACAGGGTTACCAAGAGACCCAGTACTTC.

The rearrangement links TRBV4-3 to TRBJ1-2; TRBD1 matches 9 bases. The germline gives CDR1 LGHNA, CDR2 YSLEER. With V trimmed by 5 bases and J by 6 bases, 10 bases remained unmatched. There are 15 residues in the CDR3. The DNA of the CDR3 is TGCGCCAGCAGCTCCCCTGCCCGGGACAGGGATGGCTACACCTTC. Encoded protein: CASSSPARDRDGYTF.

V gene TRBV5-4 combines with J gene TRBJ1-2, with D possibly matching TRBD1 (5 bases). Trimming removed 1 base from V and 2 bases from J, with 9 bases in between. The length of the CDR3 is 14 residues. Germline CDR1 and CDR2: SGHNT and YYREEE (reference sequence). Written as DNA, the CDR3 is TGTGCCAGCAGCTTGTGGGGGGGAAACTATGGCTACACCTTC. This gives the protein CASSLWGGNYGYTF. Full variable domain (rest looked up from reference TRBV5-4 and TRBJ1-2): ETGVTQSPTHLIKTRGQQVTLRCSSQSGHNTVSWYQQALGQGPQFIFQYYREEENGRGNFPPRFSGLQFPNYSSELNVNALELDDSALYLCASSLWGGNYGYTFGSGTRLTVV.

The V gene is TRBV18, the J gene TRBJ1-2; 8 bases are a match to TRBD1. The CDR3 sequence is 16 residues long. CDR1 is KGHSH and CDR2 is LQKENI in the germline V gene. V lost 0 bases and J lost 3; bases outside the gene matches: 6. The DNA for the CDR3 is TGTGCCAGCTCACCACCGAGTCAGGGGGCACACTATGGCTACACCTTC. Translated, it gives CASSPPSQGAHYGYTF.

The V gene is TRBV4-3, the J gene TRBJ2-7; 8 bases are shared with TRBD1. Trimming took 0 bases from V and 2 from J; bases not matched to a gene: 6. This CDR3 has 16 amino acids. From germline, CDR1 is LGHNA and CDR2 YSLEER. CDR3 amino acids: CASSQDDRGPTYEQYF. In DNA form, the CDR3 reads TGCGCCAGCAGCCAAGACGACAGGGGTCCTACCTACGAGCAGTACTTC.

The chain recombines TRBV20-1 with TRBJ1-2, with TRBD1 as a possible D gene (5 bases). The CDR3 has 11 amino acids. Germline V gene sequence: CDR1 DFQATT, CDR2 SNEGSKA (reference sequence). Trimming pared 3 bases from V and 8 bases from J, leaving 10 bases between. The CDR3 nucleotides read TGCAGTGCTAGTCGTAACAGGGGCTACACCTTC. Amino acid sequence: CSASRNRGYTF.

The chain recombines TRBV5-6 with TRBJ1-2, with D unclear. Deletions cut 0 bases from V and 0 bases from J, with 15 bases between. CDR3 size: 17 residues. CDR1 and CDR2 from the germline V gene are SGHDT and YYEEEE. CDR3 nucleotides: TGTGCCAGCAGCTTGGAGCGGTCAGCACCAGCTAACTATGGCTACACCTTC. Translating gives CASSLERSAPANYGYTF.

CDR3: CASSLAAASGGAGGTDTQYF. As DNA, the CDR3 is TGCGCCAGCAGCTTGGCCGCGGCTAGCGGGGGGGCAGGGGGCACAGATACGCAGTATTTT. This rearrangement joins TRBV5-1 to TRBJ2-3, with TRBD2 matching 12 bases. The germline CDR1 and CDR2 sequences are SGHRS and YFSETQ. The CDR3 covers 20 residues. V shed 0 bases and J 1 base; nucleotides not matched to a gene: 12. Based on the CDR3 plus reference TRBV5-1 and TRBJ2-3, the full variable domain is KAGVTQTPRYLIKTRGQQVTLSCSPISGHRSVSWYQQTPGQGLQFLFEYFSETQRNKGNFPGRFSGRQFSNSRSEMNVSTLELGDSALYLCASSLAAASGGAGGTDTQYFGPGTRLTVL.

This rearrangement joins TRBV2 to TRBJ1-5; D not certain. Per the germline V gene, CDR1 is SNHLY and CDR2 is FYNNEI. V lost 7 bases, J lost 1 base, and 14 bases lay in between. The CDR3 has 15 residues. The CDR3 protein is CASKGDIQSNQPQHF. The CDR3 nucleotides are TGTGCCAGCAAAGGAGATATACAAAGCAATCAGCCCCAGCATTTT.

This clone was recorded once. The chain carries TRBV27 and TRBJ1-2; 9 nucleotides line up with TRBD1. J lost 8 bases, V lost 0 bases, and 7 bases had no gene match. Germline CDR1 is MNHEY and CDR2 is SMNVEV (reference sequence). CDR3 length: 15 residues. CDR3: CASSLSPQGAGGYTF. CDR3 sequence (DNA): TGTGCCAGCAGTTTATCCCCACAGGGGGCGGGGGGCTACACCTTC.

CDR3 loop: CASSPPGRFHQPQHF. As DNA, the CDR3 is TGTGCCAGCAGTCCTCCTGGGCGATTTCATCAGCCCCAGCATTTT. The chain is built from TRBV27 and TRBJ1-5; D call uncertain. This CDR3 is built from 15 residues. From germline, CDR1 is MNHEY and CDR2 SMNVEV (reference sequence). V lost 5 bases, J lost 5 bases, and 16 bases lay in between.

The chain employs TRBV29-1 and TRBJ1-1; D call uncertain. In germline, CDR1 is SQVTM, CDR2 ANQGSEA. This CDR3 spans 12 amino acids. The ends were cut back, 7 bases at V and 1 base at J, with 10 bases in the middle. As DNA, the CDR3 is TGCAGCGGCCGTTCCGGGAACACTGAAGCTTTCTTT. This encodes CSGRSGNTEAFF.

V gene TRBV4-3 combines with J gene TRBJ2-2; 9 bases line up with TRBD2. V was clipped by 1 base and J by 5 bases; unmatched bases: 8. Germline V gene lookup returns CDR1 LGHNA and CDR2 YSLEER. The CDR3 runs 17 residues. The CDR3 bases are TGCGCCAGCAGCCAAGTCTGGCTAGCGGGGCGGACCGGGGAGCTGTTTTTT. Amino acids: CASSQVWLAGRTGELFF.

This clone was seen more than once but under ten times. At one end, the junction sequence differs from germline, possibly due to a read error. The rearrangement joins TRBV6-1 to TRBJ2-1, with TRBD2 as a possible D gene (5 bases). CDR3 size: 11 residues. CDR1 is MNHNS, CDR2 SASEGT, per germline. In DNA form, the CDR3 reads TGTGCCAGCAGTCGGGGAATGGTCGTCCTCTTC. Translating it yields CASSRGMVVLF.

This clone was observed a single time. This chain joins TRBV5-6 and TRBJ2-7; a weak D match, TRBD1 (5 bases). V dropped 2 bases and J dropped 5 bases, with 20 bases sitting between them. CDR1 SGHDT and CDR2 YYEEEE come from the germline V gene. This CDR3 is built from 16 residues. The CDR3 region is CASSLGQGWMENEQYF. In DNA form, the CDR3 reads TGTGCCAGCAGCTTAGGGCAGGGATGGATGGAGAACGAGCAGTACTTC.

The V gene is TRBV5-1, the J gene TRBJ1-2; a weak D match, TRBD1 (5 bases). This CDR3 is built from 13 residues. Trimming cost V 2 bases and J 5 bases, with 10 bases left between them. The germline V gene encodes CDR1 SGHRS and CDR2 YFSETQ. CDR3 in amino acids: CASSLAPGYGYTF. Here the CDR3 DNA reads TGCGCCAGCAGCTTAGCCCCAGGGTATGGCTACACCTTC.

As for this clone: A junction boundary mismatches the germline segment, possibly from a read error. Within the sample, other DNA sequences also encode this same CDR3. DNA for the CDR3: TGTGCCAGCAGTGAGGGACAAGACTATGGCTATACCTTC. Protein sequence: CASSEGQDYGYTF. The chain employs TRBV6-1 and TRBJ1-2; maybe TRBD1 (6 bases). The CDR3 spans 13 residues. From germline, CDR1 is MNHNS and CDR2 SASEGT.